These 24 T cell receptor beta chains originate from one sample sequenced in a study of blood T cell repertoires in COVID-19. Measured with immunoSEQ multiplex PCR; TCRdb has only the in-frame clones, and not every one. Of 45,000 to 65,000 clones listed, 84% were seen once; the top ten hold over 10%. The sample was peripheral blood. The source is a woman aged 80 or over with acute or convalescent COVID-19.

The gene calls are TRBV19 and TRBJ2-1; 12 bases agree with TRBD2. CDR1 and CDR2 (germline): LNHDA, SQIVND (reference sequence). The CDR3 consists of 15 residues. J gave up 4 bases and V 7 bases, and 5 bases lay outside the gene matches. DNA for the CDR3: TGTGCCAGTAAGACGACTAGCGGGGGTTACAATGAGCAGTTCTTC. It translates to CASKTTSGGYNEQFF. The full variable domain, in which reference TRBV19 and TRBJ2-1 provide the parts outside the CDR3, is DGGITQSPKYLFRKEGQNVTLSCEQNLNHDAMYWYRQDPGQGLRLIYYSQIVNDFQKGDIAEGYSVSREKKESFPLTVTSAQKNPTAFYLCASKTTSGGYNEQFFGPGTRLTVL.

This chain joins TRBV11-2 and TRBJ1-4, with no clear D. Germline lookup yields CDR1 SGHAT and CDR2 FQNNGV. The V end lost 5 bases, the J end lost 8 bases, and 15 bases lay between the germline ends. The CDR3 spans 14 residues. Written as DNA, the CDR3 is TGTGCCAGCAGCCCCCGAGTTTCGGGGGAAAAACTGTTTTTT. Its protein product is CASSPRVSGEKLFF.

The chain employs TRBV9 and TRBJ2-1; no reliable D call. Germline loops: CDR1 SGDLS, CDR2 YYNGEE. The CDR3 totals 16 residues. Trimming left V 0 bases short and J 1 base short, with 11 bases between. The CDR3 reads CASSVGAGSSYNEQFF. In nucleotides, the CDR3 is TGTGCCAGCAGCGTAGGGGCAGGCTCTTCCTACAATGAGCAGTTCTTC.

This clone was detected a few times. This chain uses TRBV5-1 with TRBJ1-1; 8 positions match TRBD1. CDR1 is SGHRS and CDR2 is YFSETQ in the germline V gene. The CDR3 loop spans 14 amino acids. After removal of 3 bases from V and 2 bases from J, the junction contained 3 bases not matched to a gene. This chain's CDR3 is CASSSGQANTEAFF. The CDR3 bases are TGCGCCAGCAGCTCGGGACAGGCCAACACTGAAGCTTTCTTT.

J is TRBJ2-7 and V is TRBV5-6, with a tentative D call TRBD1 (5 bases). Trimming cost V 1 base and J 3 bases, with 11 bases left between them. In germline, CDR1 is SGHDT, CDR2 YYEEEE. The CDR3 spans 14 residues. The CDR3 loop is CASSLFDRDYEQYF. CDR3 DNA sequence: TGTGCCAGCAGCTTGTTTGACAGAGACTACGAGCAGTACTTC.

This clone has a single count. The chain carries TRBV4-2 and TRBJ2-7, with D perhaps TRBD1 (6 bases). This CDR3 comprises 14 residues. Deletions cut 0 bases from V and 7 bases from J, with 13 bases between. The germline V gene encodes CDR1 LGHNA and CDR2 YNFKEQ. The CDR3 DNA reads as TGTGCCAGCAGCCAAGATGACTTTACAGGGGAGCAGTACTTC. Translated: CASSQDDFTGEQYF.

The chain employs TRBV6-5 and TRBJ1-6; 12 positions match TRBD1. This CDR3 comprises 15 residues. Germline values: CDR1 MNHEY, CDR2 SVGAGI. The trim removed 6 bases at V and 9 bases at J, leaving 6 bases unmatched. The CDR3 coding sequence is TGTGCCAGCAGGGGGGACAGGGGGCAGAGTTCACCCCTCCACTTT. It codes for CASRGDRGQSSPLHF.

The genes are TRBV29-1 and TRBJ1-1; TRBD1 aligns across 7 bases. This CDR3 region has 13 residues. After removal of 6 bases from V and 1 base from J, the junction contained 5 bases not matched to a gene. The germline V gene has CDR1 SQVTM and CDR2 ANQGSEA. CDR3 amino acids: CSVRQGSNTEAFF. The CDR3 DNA reads as TGCAGCGTCCGACAGGGATCGAACACTGAAGCTTTCTTT.

The V and J genes are TRBV13 and TRBJ2-5; 10 bases match TRBD2. V gave up 6 bases and J gave up 5 bases; unmatched junction bases: 6. The CDR3 runs to 14 residues. Germline values: CDR1 PRHDT, CDR2 FYEKMQ (reference sequence). DNA of the CDR3: TGTGCCAGCAGGGGAGCGGGGGGGCCTGAGACCCAGTACTTC. It encodes CASRGAGGPETQYF. Full variable domain (missing parts from reference TRBV13 and TRBJ2-5): AAGVIQSPRHLIKEKRETATLKCYPIPRHDTVYWYQQGPGQDPQFLISFYEKMQSDKGSIPDRFSAQQFSDYHSELNMSSLELGDSALYFCASRGAGGPETQYFGPGTRLLVL.

The chain recombines TRBV7-8 with TRBJ1-6, with D possibly matching TRBD1 (6 bases). Germline V gene lookup returns CDR1 SGHVS and CDR2 FQNEAQ. The CDR3 covers 14 residues. The V and J ends lost 4 bases and 5 bases respectively, with 9 bases between them. CDR3 DNA: TGTGCCAGCAGCTGGGACATGAATAATTCACCCCTCCACTTT. Translating gives CASSWDMNNSPLHF.

The chain employs TRBV5-1 and TRBJ2-7, with D unclear. The germline V gene encodes CDR1 SGHRS and CDR2 YFSETQ. Trimming removed 4 bases at V and 0 bases at J, with 5 bases between. This CDR3 has 12 amino acids. DNA of the CDR3: TGCGCCAGCAGCCCTACCTCCTACGAGCAGTACTTC. Its protein product is CASSPTSYEQYF.

The V call is TRBV5-8, the J call TRBJ1-5; D not certain. Germline lookup yields CDR1 SGHTS and CDR2 YDEGEE. The CDR3 loop spans 15 amino acids. Deletions cut 4 bases from V and 1 base from J, with 12 bases between. The DNA for the CDR3 is TGTGCCAGCAGCCATCAACAGAAAAGCAATCAGCCCCAGCATTTT. Protein product: CASSHQQKSNQPQHF.

The gene calls are TRBV18 and TRBJ1-1; TRBD1 might be the D (5 bases). Deletions cut 5 bases from V and 1 base from J, with 8 bases between. Germline-derived CDR1 and CDR2 are KGHSH and LQKENI. The CDR3 covers 13 residues. The DNA for the CDR3 is TGTGCCAGCTCAGAGCAGGGGAACACTGAAGCTTTCTTT. It encodes CASSEQGNTEAFF.

This chain joins TRBV2 and TRBJ1-2, with D unclear. Between the trimmed V and J ends, which lost 5 bases and 4 bases, there was a span of 14 bases. Germline assignment: CDR1 SNHLY and CDR2 FYNNEI. The CDR3 runs 14 residues. CDR3 in amino acids: CASSLSRVGYGYTF. The CDR3 DNA reads TGTGCCAGCAGTTTGTCGAGGGTAGGCTATGGCTACACCTTC.

The chain combines TRBV7-3 with TRBJ2-2, with TRBD2 matching 10 bases. The CDR3 contains 16 residues. Per the germline V gene, CDR1 is SGHTA and CDR2 is FQGTGA. Trimming cost V 4 bases and J 5 bases; bases outside gene matches: 7. The CDR3 bases are TGTGCCAGCAGCTCCGCTAGCGGGGGCCGGACCGGGGAGCTGTTTTTT. Translation gives CASSSASGGRTGELFF.

J is TRBJ1-1 and V is TRBV18; D is possibly TRBD1 (6 bases). There are 13 residues in the CDR3. Germline CDR1 and CDR2: KGHSH and LQKENI. The V end lost 6 bases, the J end lost 5 bases, and 13 bases lay between the germline ends. The CDR3 reads CASSQAGETEAFF. CDR3 bases: TGTGCCAGCTCCCAAGCAGGGGAGACTGAAGCTTTCTTT. The entire variable domain, with the rest obtained from reference TRBV18 and TRBJ1-1, is as follows: NAGVMQNPRHLVRRRGQEARLRCSPMKGHSHVYWYRQLPEEGLKFMVYLQKENIIDESGMPKERFSAEFPKEGPSILRIQQVVRGDSAAYFCASSQAGETEAFFGQGTRLTVV.

The genes are TRBV5-1 and TRBJ2-7, with unresolved D. The CDR3 runs to 12 residues. Trimming removed 3 bases at V and 3 bases at J, with 7 bases between. Germline CDR1 SGHRS, CDR2 YFSETQ. The CDR3 region has the DNA TGCGCCAGCAGCTCTAACAGCTACGAGCAGTACTTC. Its translation is CASSSNSYEQYF.

This sequence joins TRBV6-5 and TRBJ2-7, with D uncertain. CDR3 length equals 14 residues. Germline lookup yields CDR1 MNHEY and CDR2 SVGAGI. Trimming pared 3 bases from V and 3 bases from J, leaving 12 bases between. In DNA, the CDR3 is TGTGCCAGCAGTTATAGAGAGCTAGGCTACGAGCAGTACTTC. Translated, it gives CASSYRELGYEQYF.

This chain connects TRBV7-3 to TRBJ1-6; the match to TRBD1 covers 7 bases. In germline, CDR1 is SGHTA, CDR2 FQGTGA. This CDR3 comprises 15 residues. V shed 4 bases and J 9 bases; nucleotides not matched to a gene: 9. This CDR3 is CASSSSGQKGSPLHF. The DNA of the CDR3 is TGTGCCAGCAGCTCCTCGGGACAGAAGGGTTCACCCCTCCACTTT. Looking up the rest from reference TRBV7-3 and TRBJ1-6 gives the full variable domain: GAGVSQTPSNKVTEKGKYVELRCDPISGHTALYWYRQSLGQGPEFLIYFQGTGAADDSGLPNDRFFAVRPEGSVSTLKIQRTERGDSAVYLCASSSSGQKGSPLHFGNGTRLTVT.

The chain recombines TRBV4-1 with TRBJ2-7, with TRBD1 identical over 8 bases. The germline V gene has CDR1 MGHRA and CDR2 YSYEKL. The CDR3 runs 15 residues. V shed 2 bases and J 3 bases; nucleotides not matched to a gene: 6. CDR3 protein: CASSQLRTGLYEQYF. The CDR3, as DNA: TGCGCCAGCAGCCAATTAAGGACAGGGCTCTACGAGCAGTACTTC.

The chain combines TRBV5-5 with TRBJ1-5, with TRBD1 matching 8 bases. The CDR3 length is 17 residues. From germline, CDR1 is SGHKS and CDR2 YYEKEE (reference sequence). Unmatched junction bases numbered 11, after V lost 1 base and J lost 5 bases. The CDR3 DNA sequence: TGTGCCAGCAGCTTGAGTACCGGGACAGGCGGCTATCAGCCCCAGCATTTT. It is translated as CASSLSTGTGGYQPQHF.

The chain is built from TRBV7-2 and TRBJ2-3, with D maybe TRBD2 (7 bases). Between the trimmed V and J ends, which lost 3 bases and 5 bases, there was a span of 18 bases. The CDR3 totals 16 residues. Germline CDR1 and CDR2: SGHTA and FQGNSA. CDR3 nucleotide sequence: TGTGCCAGCAGCTTTACGGGCGCGGGGGCGGTAGATACGCAGTATTTT. This sequence encodes CASSFTGAGAVDTQYF.

The rearrangement joins TRBV19 to TRBJ1-5; D is unresolved. Germline lookup yields CDR1 LNHDA and CDR2 SQIVND (reference sequence). V lost 4 bases to trimming and J lost 0 bases, with 16 bases between them. The CDR3 contains 17 residues. The DNA for the CDR3 is TGTGCCAGTAGTACCGACCTTGGAGGCAATAGCAATCAGCCCCAGCATTTT. Protein sequence: CASSTDLGGNSNQPQHF.

The rearrangement joins TRBV5-6 to TRBJ1-6; D possibly corresponds to TRBD1 (6 bases). V was trimmed by 1 base and J by 2 bases, leaving 10 bases between them. Germline loops: CDR1 SGHDT, CDR2 YYEEEE. The CDR3 runs to 16 residues. This chain's CDR3 is CASSLFEGAYNSPLHF. In nucleotides, the CDR3 is TGTGCCAGCAGCTTGTTCGAGGGGGCCTATAATTCACCCCTCCACTTT.